This T cell receptor (beta chain) was identified in a study of identical twins. Overall study findings and caveats: Sequences that were out-of-frame, alpha and twin-shared displayed an excess of low generation probability. Fewer insertions were carried by abundant cord blood beta clonotypes, but none was seen in memory repertoires. Modelling underestimated the level of out-of-frame TCR alpha sharing observed in monozygotic twins.

Trimming pared 1 base from V and 3 bases from J, leaving 6 bases between. In germline, CDR1 is DFQATT, CDR2 SNEGSKA (reference sequence). This CDR3 has 12 amino acids. The table lists this clonotype with many counts. Its antigen is unknown. Using its own MiXCR run on the 5' RACE reads, TCRdb lists one record per CDR3 protein. The sample has about 690,000 distinct CDR3 sequences, around 5.7% seen once. This sequence joins TRBV20-1 and TRBJ2-5, with D possibly being TRBD2 (6 bases). Sequenced material: naive T cells sorted from blood. This clonotype was obtained from a man younger than 35 in good health. In DNA form, the CDR3 reads TGCAGTGCTAGAGCGGGAGAAGAGACCCAGTACTTC. Amino acids: CSARAGEETQYF.